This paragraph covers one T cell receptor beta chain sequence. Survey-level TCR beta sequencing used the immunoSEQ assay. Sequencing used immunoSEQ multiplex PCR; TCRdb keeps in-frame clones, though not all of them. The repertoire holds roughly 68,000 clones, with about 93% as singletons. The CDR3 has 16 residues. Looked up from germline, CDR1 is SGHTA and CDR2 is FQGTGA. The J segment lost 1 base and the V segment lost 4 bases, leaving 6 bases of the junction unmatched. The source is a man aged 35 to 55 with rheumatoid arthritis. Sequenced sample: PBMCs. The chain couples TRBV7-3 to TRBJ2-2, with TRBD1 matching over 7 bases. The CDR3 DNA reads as TGTGCCAGCAGCTCAGGGGCAGGGGGGAACACCGGGGAGCTGTTTTTT. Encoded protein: CASSSGAGGNTGELFF.